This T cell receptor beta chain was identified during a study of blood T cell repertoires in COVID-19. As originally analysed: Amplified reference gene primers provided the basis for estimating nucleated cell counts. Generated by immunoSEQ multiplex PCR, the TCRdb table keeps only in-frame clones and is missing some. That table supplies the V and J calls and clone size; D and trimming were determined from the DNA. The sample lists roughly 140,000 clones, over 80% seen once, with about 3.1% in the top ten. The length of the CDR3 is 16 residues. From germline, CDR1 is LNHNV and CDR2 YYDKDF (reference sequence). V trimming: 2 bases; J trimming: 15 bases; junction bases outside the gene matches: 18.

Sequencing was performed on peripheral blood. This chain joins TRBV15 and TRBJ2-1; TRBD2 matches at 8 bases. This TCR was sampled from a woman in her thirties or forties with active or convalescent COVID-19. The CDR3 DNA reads TGTGCCACCAGCAGACCCCACGGGAGGGCGCCCCCCTCAAGGTTCTTC. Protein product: CATSRPHGRAPPSRFF.